What follows are 27 T cell receptor beta chains derived from one specimen sequenced in a study of patients and donors after allogeneic stem cell transplantation. One entry per CDR3 protein, called by TCRdb with MiXCR from the RT-PCR reads. The sample consists of about 960,000 distinct CDR3 sequences, approximately 18% of them appearing once. Sample: blood, either unsorted or a sorted T cell fraction (not recorded which). Receptors were obtained from a human donor who was either an allogeneic HSCT recipient or a stem cell or donor lymphocyte infusion donor (not recorded which). It is not recorded whose cells these are; they may come from a transplant donor.

This clonotype was recorded many times. The rearrangement joins TRBV7-8 to TRBJ1-1; a possible D gene is TRBD1 (5 bases). Germline-derived CDR1 and CDR2 are SGHVS and FQNEAQ. V lost 4 bases to trimming and J lost 5 bases, with 14 bases between them. This CDR3 contains 14 residues. This chain's CDR3 is CASSSRRGGTEAFF. In nucleotides, the CDR3 is TGTGCCAGCAGCTCTCGGAGGGGCGGAACTGAAGCTTTCTTT.

This clonotype was picked up many times. The chain recombines TRBV10-3 with TRBJ1-3; D is unclear. Germline CDR1 ENHRY, CDR2 SYGVKD. CDR3 length: 15 residues. Deletions cut 3 bases from V and 0 bases from J, with 9 bases between. The chain's CDR3 is CAISDGPISGNTIYF. DNA of the CDR3: TGTGCCATCAGTGACGGCCCAATCTCTGGAAACACCATATATTTT.

This clonotype was picked up a small number of times. The chain uses TRBV10-2 and TRBJ2-7; 8 positions match TRBD2. V dropped 6 bases and J dropped 3; count of bases not matched to a gene: 7. Germline CDR1 WSHSY, CDR2 SAAADI. The CDR3 contains 14 residues. CDR3 nucleotide sequence: TGCGCCAGCAGGGGACTAGGTTTAAACTACGAGCAGTACTTC. Residues: CASRGLGLNYEQYF.

This clonotype turned up a few times. This chain joins TRBV20-1 and TRBJ2-7; TRBD1 or TRBD2 may be the D gene (5 bases each). Per germline, CDR1 DFQATT and CDR2 SNEGSKA (reference sequence). The CDR3 is 13 amino acids. The V gene lost 3 bases and the J gene lost 4 bases, with 13 bases spanning the gap. Here the CDR3 reads CSASKSGRYEQYF. CDR3 nucleotide sequence: TGCAGTGCTAGTAAATCGGGGCGTTACGAGCAGTACTTC.

This clonotype turned up a few times. V usage is TRBV9 and J usage is TRBJ2-5; 12 bases map to TRBD2. With V trimmed by 5 bases and J by 1 base, 3 bases remained unmatched. Germline V gene lookup returns CDR1 SGDLS and CDR2 YYNGEE. The CDR3 has 15 amino acids. CDR3 sequence: CASSASGRAQETQYF. The CDR3 coding sequence is TGTGCCAGCAGTGCTAGCGGGAGGGCCCAAGAGACCCAGTACTTC.

The rearrangement uses TRBV20-1 and TRBJ2-3; unclear D gene. Germline V gene data show CDR1 as DFQATT and CDR2 as SNEGSKA (reference sequence). The CDR3 runs to 14 residues. Trimming took off 5 bases at V and 6 bases at J, with 18 bases between the two ends. CDR3: CSARPPLGLDTQYF. The CDR3 DNA sequence: TGCAGTGCTCGCCCTCCCTTAGGATTGGATACGCAGTATTTT.

The genes are TRBV4-1 and TRBJ1-1, with D maybe TRBD1 (5 bases). Germline loops: CDR1 MGHRA, CDR2 YSYEKL. This CDR3 has 17 amino acids. Trimming stripped 4 bases from V and 0 bases from J, with 18 bases between. The CDR3 nucleotides read TGCGCCAGCAGCCCCCTCGGGGGGGGGGTCATGAACACTGAAGCTTTCTTT. Translating gives CASSPLGGGVMNTEAFF.

V and J are TRBV18 and TRBJ2-2; tentatively, D is TRBD1 or TRBD2 (5 bases each). Per the germline V gene, CDR1 is KGHSH and CDR2 is LQKENI. This CDR3 is built from 14 residues. V was trimmed by 2 bases and J by 4 bases, leaving 8 bases between them. The CDR3 DNA reads TGTGCCAGCTCACCAAGGGACCCCACCGGGGAGCTGTTTTTT. This encodes CASSPRDPTGELFF.

The chain carries TRBV7-6 and TRBJ2-3; 8 bases fit TRBD2. This CDR3 spans 16 amino acids. Germline-derived CDR1 and CDR2 are SGHVS and FNYEAQ. V gave up 4 bases and J gave up 5 bases; unmatched junction bases: 11. Written as DNA, the CDR3 is TGTGCCAGCAGCTCCTATGGAAGCGGGAGTTTAGATACGCAGTATTTT. It translates to CASSSYGSGSLDTQYF. Based on the CDR3 plus reference TRBV7-6 and TRBJ2-3, the full variable domain is GAGVSQSPRYKVTKRGQDVALRCDPISGHVSLYWYRQALGQGPEFLTYFNYEAQQDKSGLPNDRFSAERPEGSISTLTIQRTEQRDSAMYRCASSSYGSGSLDTQYFGPGTRLTVL.

This clonotype occurred a few times. CDR3: CASSLDREASNEQFF. The CDR3 DNA reads as TGTGCCAGCAGCTTGGACAGGGAAGCTTCGAATGAGCAGTTCTTC. The chain uses TRBV7-6 and TRBJ2-1, with 8 bases matching TRBD1. This CDR3 spans 15 amino acids. Germline assignment: CDR1 SGHVS and CDR2 FNYEAQ. With 3 bases clipped from V and 7 bases from J, the junction kept 8 bases outside the gene matches.

The J gene is TRBJ2-7, the V gene TRBV27, with 8 bases aligning to TRBD1. V trimming: 6 bases; J trimming: 3 bases; junction bases outside the gene matches: 16. The germline V gene has CDR1 MNHEY and CDR2 SMNVEV (reference sequence). This CDR3 is built from 17 residues. The CDR3 region is CASRPQGARIYFYEQYF. The CDR3 coding sequence is TGTGCCAGCAGGCCGCAGGGGGCCAGGATTTATTTCTACGAGCAGTACTTC.

In its sample, this clonotype was seen a few times. The genes are TRBV12-3 or TRBV12-4 and TRBJ2-7; 9 positions agree with TRBD2. This CDR3 region has 14 residues. V lost 3 bases and J lost 7; bases outside the gene matches: 7. The chain's CDR3 is CASSLTSGTREQYF. CDR3 DNA: TGTGCCAGCAGTTTGACTAGCGGTACGCGAGAGCAGTACTTC.

The V and J genes are TRBV29-1 and TRBJ1-2; 9 bases match TRBD1. This CDR3 region has 16 residues. After removal of 4 bases from V and 5 bases from J, the junction contained 14 bases not matched to a gene. Germline V gene sequence: CDR1 SQVTM, CDR2 ANQGSEA. CDR3 nucleotides: TGCAGCGTTGGTGTCCCTGGGGACAGGGACTCATATGGCTACACCTTC. This codes for CSVGVPGDRDSYGYTF.

The CDR3 DNA sequence: TGTGCCAGCAGCGTCAGGAGACTAGCAAGTTTAAATGAGCAGTTCTTC. It codes for CASSVRRLASLNEQFF. This rearrangement joins TRBV9 to TRBJ2-1, with 7 nucleotides matching TRBD2. Germline CDR1 is SGDLS and CDR2 is YYNGEE. V was clipped by 2 bases and J by 7 bases; unmatched bases: 12. CDR3 length equals 16 residues.

The rearrangement uses TRBV4-1 and TRBJ1-3, with 10 positions matching TRBD1. Germline assignment: CDR1 MGHRA and CDR2 YSYEKL. V trimming: 0 bases; J trimming: 0 bases; junction bases outside the gene matches: 8. This CDR3 spans 19 amino acids. Here the CDR3 DNA reads TGCGCCAGCAGCCAAGACCCGGGACAGGGGTTACCCTCTGGAAACACCATATATTTT. Protein sequence: CASSQDPGQGLPSGNTIYF.

The chain has TRBV7-2 and TRBJ2-3, with 8 bases lining up with TRBD1. Germline loops: CDR1 SGHTA, CDR2 FQGNSA. V lost 5 bases, J lost 4 bases, and 5 bases stayed unmatched. The CDR3 totals 14 residues. CDR3 amino acids: CASSIRGRSDTQYF. As DNA, the CDR3 is TGTGCCAGCAGCATCAGGGGGCGTTCAGATACGCAGTATTTT.

This clonotype was counted many times. Relative to the germline gene, one junction end is altered; a read error may explain this. The CDR3 loop reads CASSLSSGANTGELFF. The CDR3 nucleotides read TGTGCCAGCTCACTTTCTAGCGGAGCGAACACCGGGGAGCTGTTTTTT. The chain employs TRBV5-1 and TRBJ2-2; 7 bases are shared with TRBD2. The CDR3 extends over 16 amino acids. Germline V gene data show CDR1 as SGHRS and CDR2 as YFSETQ.

The rearrangement links TRBV29-1 to TRBJ2-7; D possibly corresponds to TRBD2 (6 bases). This CDR3 is built from 14 residues. Per the germline V gene, CDR1 is SQVTM and CDR2 is ANQGSEA. The germline V and J ends were trimmed by 6 bases and 0 bases, with 15 bases remaining between them. CDR3 protein: CSVLLGGRSYEQYF. In DNA, the CDR3 is TGCAGCGTCCTCCTAGGAGGGCGCTCCTACGAGCAGTACTTC.

V gene TRBV5-1 combines with J gene TRBJ1-1; unclear D gene. The CDR3 loop spans 14 amino acids. Germline values: CDR1 SGHRS, CDR2 YFSETQ. Trimming cost V 0 bases and J 1 base, with 7 bases left between them. CDR3: CASSLESPNTEAFF. As DNA, the CDR3 is TGCGCCAGCAGCTTGGAGAGCCCGAACACTGAAGCTTTCTTT.

V is TRBV4-1 and J is TRBJ1-5; 9 bases fit TRBD1. Germline V lookup: CDR1 MGHRA, CDR2 YSYEKL. The CDR3 is made up of 16 amino acids. The V gene end was trimmed by 0 bases and the J gene end by 5 bases; junction bases not matched to a gene: 5. The CDR3 DNA follows: TGCGCCAGCAGCCAAGATTTTTGGACAGGGGATCAGCCCCAGCATTTT. Its translation: CASSQDFWTGDQPQHF.

This chain joins TRBV11-2 and TRBJ1-2; D ambiguous. CDR3 size: 13 residues. Per the germline V gene, CDR1 is SGHAT and CDR2 is FQNNGV. V dropped 6 bases and J dropped 8 bases, with 16 bases sitting between them. The chain's CDR3 is CASSLDGPLGYTF. DNA of the CDR3: TGTGCCAGCAGTCTTGACGGGCCCCTGGGCTACACCTTC.

This clonotype was seen a handful of times. The chain couples TRBV6-2 or TRBV6-3 to TRBJ2-3, with a weak D call TRBD2 (6 bases). The CDR3 runs to 14 residues. The V end was cut by 4 bases, the J end by 0 bases, with 8 bases between. CDR1 and CDR2 (germline): MNHEY, SVGEGT. CDR3 DNA: TGTGCCAGCAGTTCACGGGAGAGCACAGATACGCAGTATTTT. Translated: CASSSRESTDTQYF.

The V call is TRBV12-3 or TRBV12-4, the J call TRBJ1-1; a possible D gene is TRBD1 (6 bases). Trimming stripped 6 bases from V and 6 bases from J, with 14 bases between. The CDR3 covers 13 residues. CDR3 residues: CASRRTARPEAFF. The CDR3 DNA is TGTGCCAGCAGGCGGACAGCCCGACCTGAAGCTTTCTTT.

This clonotype turned up a few times. The chain employs TRBV6-5 and TRBJ1-4, with 7 bases identical to TRBD1. V lost 5 bases, J lost 13 bases, and 4 bases stayed unmatched. CDR1 is MNHEY, CDR2 SVGAGI, per germline. CDR3 size: 11 residues. The CDR3 protein is CASSGGQILFF. The CDR3, as DNA: TGTGCCAGCAGTGGGGGACAGATACTGTTTTTT.

The chain is built from TRBV14 and TRBJ2-7; 11 positions agree with TRBD1. Germline assignment: CDR1 SGHDN and CDR2 FVKESK. The CDR3 loop spans 14 amino acids. Trimming removed 4 bases from V and 6 bases from J; junction bases left unmatched: 5. Here the CDR3 reads CASSPGQGAVEQYF. The CDR3 DNA sequence: TGTGCCAGCAGCCCTGGACAGGGGGCGGTCGAGCAGTACTTC.

This clonotype came up a few times. V and J are TRBV10-3 and TRBJ1-1; 7 bases are a match to TRBD1. Per the germline V gene, CDR1 is ENHRY and CDR2 is SYGVKD. The CDR3 consists of 15 residues. The V gene end was trimmed by 6 bases and the J gene end by 5 bases; junction bases not matched to a gene: 12. CDR3 protein: CAIRDSGAGGTEAFF. The CDR3 DNA follows: TGTGCCATCAGAGACTCAGGGGCAGGGGGAACTGAAGCTTTCTTT.

CDR3 coding DNA: TGTGCCAGCAGCCGCGGCCCCGGACAGGGACTAGCCAAAAACATTCAGTACTTC. Translation gives CASSRGPGQGLAKNIQYF. V and J are TRBV4-2 and TRBJ2-4, with 8 bases that match TRBD1. The V gene's germline CDR1 is LGHNA and CDR2 YNFKEQ. V dropped 4 bases and J dropped 0; count of bases not matched to a gene: 11. The CDR3 sequence is 18 residues long.